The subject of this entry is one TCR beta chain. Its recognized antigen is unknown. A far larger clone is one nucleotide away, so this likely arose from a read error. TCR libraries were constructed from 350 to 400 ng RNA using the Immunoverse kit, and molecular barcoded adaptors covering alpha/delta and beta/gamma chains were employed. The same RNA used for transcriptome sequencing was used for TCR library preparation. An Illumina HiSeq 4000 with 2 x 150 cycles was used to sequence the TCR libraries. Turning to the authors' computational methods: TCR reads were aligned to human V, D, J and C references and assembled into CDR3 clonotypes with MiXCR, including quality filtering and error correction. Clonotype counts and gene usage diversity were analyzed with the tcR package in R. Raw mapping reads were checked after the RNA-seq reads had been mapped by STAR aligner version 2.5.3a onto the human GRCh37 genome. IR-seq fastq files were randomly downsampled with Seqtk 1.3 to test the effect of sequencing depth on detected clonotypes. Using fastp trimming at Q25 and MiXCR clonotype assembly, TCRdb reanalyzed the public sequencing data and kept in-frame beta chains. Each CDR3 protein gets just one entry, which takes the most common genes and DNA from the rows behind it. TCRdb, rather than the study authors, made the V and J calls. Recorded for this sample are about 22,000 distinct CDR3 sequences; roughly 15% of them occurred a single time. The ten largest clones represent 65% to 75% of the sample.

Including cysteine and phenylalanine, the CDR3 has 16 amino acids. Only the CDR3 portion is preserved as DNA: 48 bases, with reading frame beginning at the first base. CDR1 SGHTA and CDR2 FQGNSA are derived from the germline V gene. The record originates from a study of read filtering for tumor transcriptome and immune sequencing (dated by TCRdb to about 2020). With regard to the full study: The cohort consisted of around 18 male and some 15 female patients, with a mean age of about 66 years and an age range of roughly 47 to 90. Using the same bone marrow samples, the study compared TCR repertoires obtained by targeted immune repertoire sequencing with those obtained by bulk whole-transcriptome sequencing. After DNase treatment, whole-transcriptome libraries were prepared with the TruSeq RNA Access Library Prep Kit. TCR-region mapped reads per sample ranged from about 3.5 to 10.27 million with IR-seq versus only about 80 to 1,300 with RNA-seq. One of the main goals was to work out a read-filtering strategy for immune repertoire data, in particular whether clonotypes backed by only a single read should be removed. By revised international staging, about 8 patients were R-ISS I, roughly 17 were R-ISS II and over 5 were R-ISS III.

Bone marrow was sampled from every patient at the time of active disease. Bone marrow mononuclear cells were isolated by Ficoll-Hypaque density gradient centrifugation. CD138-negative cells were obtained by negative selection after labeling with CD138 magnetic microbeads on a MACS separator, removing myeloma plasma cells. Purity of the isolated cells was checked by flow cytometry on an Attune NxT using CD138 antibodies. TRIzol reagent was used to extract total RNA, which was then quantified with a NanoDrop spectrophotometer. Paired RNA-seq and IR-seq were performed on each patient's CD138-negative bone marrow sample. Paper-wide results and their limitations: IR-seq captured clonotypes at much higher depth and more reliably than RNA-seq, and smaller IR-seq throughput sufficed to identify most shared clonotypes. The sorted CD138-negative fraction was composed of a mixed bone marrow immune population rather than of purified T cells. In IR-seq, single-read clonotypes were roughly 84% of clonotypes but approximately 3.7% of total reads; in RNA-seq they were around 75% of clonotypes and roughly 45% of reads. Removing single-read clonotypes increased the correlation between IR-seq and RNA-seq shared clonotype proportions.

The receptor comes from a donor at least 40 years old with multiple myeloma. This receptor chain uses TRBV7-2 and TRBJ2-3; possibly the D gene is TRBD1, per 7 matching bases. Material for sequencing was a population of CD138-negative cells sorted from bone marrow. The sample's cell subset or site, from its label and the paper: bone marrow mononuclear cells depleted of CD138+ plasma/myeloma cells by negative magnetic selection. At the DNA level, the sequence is TGTGCCAGCAGCTGGGGCGGGGACAGCAGCACAGCTACGCAGTATTTT. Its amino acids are CASSWGGDSSTATQYF.